The clone carrying this TCR beta chain is medium-sized (0.01 to 0.1%) in the sample. 5'RACE template switching produced TCR cDNA carrying a universal primer site and UMIs. TCRdb redid the calling of the 5' RACE reads with MiXCR, one entry per CDR3 protein. The sample lists 1,200 or so distinct CDR3 sequences; roughly 9.8% were seen once. These data belong to a study of T cells after yellow fever vaccination. Overall study results and limits: There was a small share of clonotypes that showed up in both the CD4 and CD8 compartments.

The CDR3 is made up of 14 amino acids. Germline values: CDR1 LNHNV, CDR2 YYDKDF (reference sequence). Deletions cut 1 base from V and 2 bases from J, with 9 bases between. Sequencing was performed on CD8+ T cells binding an NS4B(214-222) dextramer, sorted from PBMCs, taken approximately 22 days after the first yellow fever vaccination. The sequence was obtained from a man aged 18 to 30 who received the YFV17D yellow fever vaccine. The rearrangement uses TRBV15 and TRBJ2-7, with D unclear. The CDR3 loop reads CATSRADPAYEQYF. The CDR3 bases are TGTGCCACCAGCAGAGCGGACCCTGCCTACGAGCAGTACTTC. Based on the CDR3 plus reference TRBV15 and TRBJ2-7, the full variable domain is DAMVIQNPRYQVTQFGKPVTLSCSQTLNHNVMYWYQQKSSQAPKLLFHYYDKDFNNEADTPDNFQSRRPNTSFCFLDIRSPGLGDTAMYLCATSRADPAYEQYFGPGTRLTVT.